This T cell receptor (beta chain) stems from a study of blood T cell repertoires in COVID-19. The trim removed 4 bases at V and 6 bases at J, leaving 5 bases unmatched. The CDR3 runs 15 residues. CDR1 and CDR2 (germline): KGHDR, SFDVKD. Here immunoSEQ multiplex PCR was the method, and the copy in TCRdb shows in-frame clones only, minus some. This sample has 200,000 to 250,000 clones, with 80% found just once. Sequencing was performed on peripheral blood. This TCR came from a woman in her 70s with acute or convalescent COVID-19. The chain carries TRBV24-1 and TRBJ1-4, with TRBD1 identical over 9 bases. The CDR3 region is CATSDGGQGYEKLFF. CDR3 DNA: TGTGCCACCAGTGACGGGGGACAGGGATATGAAAAACTGTTTTTT.